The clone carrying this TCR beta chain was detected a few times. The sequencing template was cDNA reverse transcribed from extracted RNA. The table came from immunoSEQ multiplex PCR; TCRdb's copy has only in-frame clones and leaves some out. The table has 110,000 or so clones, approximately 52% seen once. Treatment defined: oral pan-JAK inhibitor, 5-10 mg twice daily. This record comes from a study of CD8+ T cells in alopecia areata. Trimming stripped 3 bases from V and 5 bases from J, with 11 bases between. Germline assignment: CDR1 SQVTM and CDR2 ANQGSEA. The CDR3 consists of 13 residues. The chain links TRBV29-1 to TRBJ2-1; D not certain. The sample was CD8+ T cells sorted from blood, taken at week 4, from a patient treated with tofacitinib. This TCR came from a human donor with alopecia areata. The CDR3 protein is CSVEPTLNNEQFF. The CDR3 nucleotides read TGCAGCGTTGAGCCGACACTCAACAATGAGCAGTTCTTC.